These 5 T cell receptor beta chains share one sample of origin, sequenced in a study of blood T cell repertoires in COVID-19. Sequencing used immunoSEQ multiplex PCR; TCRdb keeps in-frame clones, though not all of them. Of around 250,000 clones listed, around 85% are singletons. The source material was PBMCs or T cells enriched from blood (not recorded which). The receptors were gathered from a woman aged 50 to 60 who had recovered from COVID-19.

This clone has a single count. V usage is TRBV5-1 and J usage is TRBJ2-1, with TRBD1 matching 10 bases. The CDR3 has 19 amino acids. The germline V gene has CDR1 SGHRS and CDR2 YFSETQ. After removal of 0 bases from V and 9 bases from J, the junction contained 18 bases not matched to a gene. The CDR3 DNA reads TGCGCCAGCAGCTTGGCCTCGACAGGGGGCATCGGGAGGAAAGGTGAGCAGTTCTTC. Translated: CASSLASTGGIGRKGEQFF.

The CDR3 region has the DNA TGTGCAAGTCGCTTATCCCGACAGGGAGACACTGAAGCTTTCTTT. Its protein is CASRLSRQGDTEAFF. This chain links TRBV12-2 with TRBJ1-1; the DNA was not used to check the table's D call, TRBD1. TRBV12-2 is a listed pseudogene. This CDR3 spans 15 amino acids.

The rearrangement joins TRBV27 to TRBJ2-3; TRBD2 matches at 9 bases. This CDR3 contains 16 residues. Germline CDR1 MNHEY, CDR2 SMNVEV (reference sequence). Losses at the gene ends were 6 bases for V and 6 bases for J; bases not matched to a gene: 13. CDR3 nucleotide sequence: TGTGCCAGCAGGCCATCGGGGGCTAGCGGGAAGGATACGCAGTATTTT. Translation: CASRPSGASGKDTQYF.

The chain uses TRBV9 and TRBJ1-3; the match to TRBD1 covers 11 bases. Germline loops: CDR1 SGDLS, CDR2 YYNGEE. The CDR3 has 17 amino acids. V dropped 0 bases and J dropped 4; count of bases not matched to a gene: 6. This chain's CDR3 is CASSVDGTGGLGNTIYF. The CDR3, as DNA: TGTGCCAGCAGCGTAGACGGGACAGGGGGACTCGGAAACACCATATATTTT. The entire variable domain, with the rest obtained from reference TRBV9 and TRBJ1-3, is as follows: DSGVTQTPKHLITATGQRVTLRCSPRSGDLSVYWYQQSLDQGLQFLIQYYNGEERAKGNILERFSAQQFPDLHSELNLSSLELGDSALYFCASSVDGTGGLGNTIYFGEGSWLTVV.

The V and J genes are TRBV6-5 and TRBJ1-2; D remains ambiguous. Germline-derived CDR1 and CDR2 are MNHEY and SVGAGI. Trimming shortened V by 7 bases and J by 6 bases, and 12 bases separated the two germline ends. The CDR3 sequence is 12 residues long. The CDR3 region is CASTLAGNGYTF. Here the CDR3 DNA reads TGTGCCAGCACCCTAGCGGGCAATGGCTACACCTTC.